The 28 T cell receptor beta chains below come from one sample, sequenced in a study of regulatory T cells in long-lasting Graves disease. In building TCR beta libraries, iRepertoire HTBI primers were used together with Arm-PCR of CDR3 regions. One entry per CDR3 protein results from TCRdb running MiXCR on the multiplex PCR reads. Of approximately 540,000 distinct CDR3 sequences listed, approximately 12% are singletons. Time point indicated: newly diagnosed GD, antithyroid drugs for less than 3 months. The TCR library used RNA extracted from PBMCs. The same data also contributed to another study, on T cells in Graves' hyperthyroidism and ophthalmopathy.

The material sequenced was peripheral blood mononuclear cells (PBMCs), taken at new diagnosis, from a patient treated with antithyroid drugs. These receptors were obtained from a woman aged 25 to 39 with Graves disease.

The chain links TRBV29-1 to TRBJ2-2, with TRBD1 identical over 8 bases. J gave up 6 bases and V 4 bases, and 4 bases lay outside the gene matches. The germline V gene encodes CDR1 SQVTM and CDR2 ANQGSEA. The CDR3 has 13 residues. As DNA, the CDR3 is TGCAGCGTTGGGACAGGGCTCGCCGGGGAGCTGTTTTTT. It encodes CSVGTGLAGELFF.

This clonotype was seen ten or more times. This chain joins TRBV7-3 and TRBJ2-7; D is tentatively TRBD1 or TRBD2 (5 bases each). The CDR3 sequence is 14 residues long. Deletions cut 5 bases from V and 7 bases from J, with 18 bases between. Germline V gives CDR1 SGHTA, CDR2 FQGTGA. CDR3 bases: TGTGCCAGCAGCGTGACGGGACCCACTGGGGAGCAGTACTTC. Its protein product is CASSVTGPTGEQYF.

There are many counts of this clonotype. The chain has TRBV10-3 and TRBJ2-3; no reliable D call. The CDR3 length is 13 residues. Germline V gives CDR1 ENHRY, CDR2 SYGVKD. Trimming removed 7 bases at V and 2 bases at J, with 10 bases between. CDR3 protein: CAINLQITDTQYF. DNA for the CDR3: TGTGCCATCAACTTGCAGATCACAGATACGCAGTATTTT.

This clonotype has a handful of counts. V gene TRBV4-2 combines with J gene TRBJ1-2; D unclear. The V gene lost 3 bases and the J gene lost 2 bases, with 13 bases spanning the gap. Germline loops: CDR1 LGHNA, CDR2 YNFKEQ. This CDR3 is built from 15 residues. The CDR3 region has the DNA TGTGCCAGCAGCCAGGTCTTGACCGAGAACTATGGCTACACCTTC. It is translated as CASSQVLTENYGYTF.

This clonotype was found many times. J is TRBJ1-1 and V is TRBV19; D not certain. V dropped 9 bases and J dropped 1 base, with 12 bases sitting between them. Looked up from germline, CDR1 is LNHDA and CDR2 is SQIVND (reference sequence). The CDR3 is 13 amino acids. The CDR3 loop reads CASHNSPNTEAFF. The CDR3 region has the DNA TGTGCCAGCCATAATAGTCCGAACACTGAAGCTTTCTTT.

DNA of the CDR3: TGTGCCAGCTCACCAGTTGGGGGTAACTACGAGCAGTACTTC. Translated, it gives CASSPVGGNYEQYF. J is TRBJ2-7 and V is TRBV18, with D perhaps matching TRBD1 or TRBD2 (5 bases each). The CDR3 consists of 14 residues. V dropped 2 bases and J dropped 3 bases, with 11 bases sitting between them. Germline V lookup: CDR1 KGHSH, CDR2 LQKENI.

The chain recombines TRBV2 with TRBJ2-7; either TRBD1 or TRBD2 may fit D (5 bases each). The V end lost 2 bases, the J end lost 6 bases, and 11 bases lay between the germline ends. This CDR3 comprises 13 residues. CDR1 is SNHLY and CDR2 is FYNNEI in the germline V gene. For the CDR3, the DNA is TGTGCCAGCAGTGAACTCAGGGCGGGCGAGCAGTACTTC. It is translated as CASSELRAGEQYF.

This clonotype was detected many times. The genes are TRBV18 and TRBJ2-3, with D uncertain. Trimming took off 3 bases at V and 0 bases at J, with 10 bases between the two ends. The CDR3 totals 15 residues. Germline V CDR1 and CDR2: KGHSH, LQKENI. The CDR3 region has the DNA TGTGCCAGCTCACCGCGGAAATCTAGCACAGATACGCAGTATTTT. This codes for CASSPRKSSTDTQYF.

This chain uses TRBV3-1 with TRBJ2-3, with D possibly TRBD1 on 6 matching bases. Deletions cut 0 bases from V and 4 bases from J, with 14 bases between. The germline V gene has CDR1 LGHDT and CDR2 YNNKEL (reference sequence). CDR3 length equals 16 residues. CDR3 in amino acids: CASSQDLGGQSDTQYF. CDR3 DNA sequence: TGTGCCAGCAGCCAAGATCTGGGCGGACAGTCAGATACGCAGTATTTT.

The chain links TRBV6-2 or TRBV6-3 to TRBJ2-7, with TRBD2 as a possible D gene (7 bases). The CDR3 contains 15 residues. V was trimmed by 1 base and J by 5 bases, leaving 15 bases between them. Germline V CDR1 and CDR2: MNHEY, SVGEGT. CDR3 residues: CASSYLGGGPNEQYF. The CDR3 nucleotides read TGTGCCAGCAGTTACTTAGGGGGAGGGCCAAACGAGCAGTACTTC.

Comments on this clonotype: With a much larger clone just one base away, this may be a read error. This sequence joins TRBV27 and TRBJ1-2, with D tentatively TRBD1 (6 bases). CDR1 and CDR2 from the germline V gene are MNHEY and SMNVEV (reference sequence). The CDR3 loop spans 14 amino acids. DNA of the CDR3: TGTACCAGCAGTCTCCAACCCGGGACACATGGCTACACCTTC. This translates into CTSSLQPGTHGYTF.

This clonotype was seen a few times. The V and J genes are TRBV29-1 and TRBJ1-1; 8 bases match TRBD1. V lost 3 bases to trimming and J lost 5 bases; unmatched junction nucleotides: 5. This CDR3 is 13 amino acids long. Germline V gene sequence: CDR1 SQVTM, CDR2 ANQGSEA. CDR3 loop: CSVERDRLTEAFF. The CDR3, as DNA: TGCAGCGTTGAGAGGGACAGGCTGACTGAAGCTTTCTTT.

The sample holds many counts of this clonotype. The CDR3 nucleotides read TGTGCCAGCAAAGGACTAGCGGGCTACAATGAGCAGTTCTTC. Translated, it gives CASKGLAGYNEQFF. The chain is built from TRBV27 and TRBJ2-1, with 11 bases matching TRBD2. Germline assignment: CDR1 MNHEY and CDR2 SMNVEV (reference sequence). CDR3 size: 14 residues. V dropped 7 bases and J dropped 3; count of bases not matched to a gene: 2.

Ten or more counts support this clonotype. The chain has TRBV20-1 and TRBJ2-5; D is uncertain. Germline lookup yields CDR1 DFQATT and CDR2 SNEGSKA (reference sequence). The CDR3 spans 13 residues. V was pared by 6 bases and J by 1 base, with 12 bases between. The chain's CDR3 is CSAPHGVQETQYF. The CDR3 DNA sequence: TGCAGTGCACCCCACGGCGTCCAAGAGACCCAGTACTTC.

The V and J genes are TRBV11-1 and TRBJ2-1; 7 positions agree with TRBD2. The J segment lost 3 bases and the V segment lost 2 bases, leaving 1 base of the junction unmatched. CDR3 size: 14 residues. The germline CDR1 and CDR2 sequences are SGHAT and FQDESV (reference sequence). CDR3 loop: CASSLLAVYNEQFF. CDR3 coding DNA: TGTGCCAGCAGCTTACTAGCGGTCTACAATGAGCAGTTCTTC.

This clonotype was observed at least ten times. The chain carries TRBV5-1 and TRBJ1-1, with D hard to call. The CDR3 is made up of 15 amino acids. The V gene's germline CDR1 is SGHRS and CDR2 YFSETQ. V was trimmed by 0 bases and J by 1 base, leaving 10 bases between them. CDR3 residues: CASSLVASRNTEAFF. The DNA of the CDR3 is TGCGCCAGCAGCTTGGTGGCCTCCAGGAACACTGAAGCTTTCTTT.

This clonotype appeared a few times. This rearrangement joins TRBV25-1 to TRBJ2-7; no firm D call. Trimming took off 3 bases at V and 2 bases at J, with 11 bases between the two ends. From germline, CDR1 is MGHDK and CDR2 SYGVNS. The CDR3 totals 14 residues. The CDR3 sequence is CASSDVGRPYEQYF. The CDR3 DNA sequence: TGTGCCAGCAGTGATGTTGGGCGGCCCTACGAGCAGTACTTC.

This clonotype has at least ten counts. The V and J genes are TRBV15 and TRBJ2-2; 14 bases match TRBD2. V shed 1 base, J shed 4 bases, and the junction held 5 bases outside the gene matches. Germline V lookup: CDR1 LNHNV, CDR2 YYDKDF (reference sequence). The CDR3 covers 18 residues. Written as DNA, the CDR3 is TGTGCCACCAGCAGAGGGACTAGCGGGAGGTTCGGCACCGGGGAGCTGTTTTTT. As protein: CATSRGTSGRFGTGELFF.

This clonotype has a count of ten or more. The gene calls are TRBV10-1 and TRBJ2-1; TRBD2 agrees at 14 bases. This CDR3 contains 18 residues. Germline V CDR1 and CDR2: WNHNN, SYGVQD (reference sequence). Unmatched junction bases numbered 8, after V lost 5 bases and J lost 2 bases. Here the CDR3 DNA reads TGCGCCAGCAGTCCCGGACTAGCGGGAGGCCCTCCCTACAATGAGCAGTTCTTC. This sequence encodes CASSPGLAGGPPYNEQFF.

This clonotype was seen many times. The chain is built from TRBV7-8 and TRBJ2-7, with 8 bases matching TRBD2. V trimming: 2 bases; J trimming: 1 base; junction bases outside the gene matches: 4. CDR3 size: 15 residues. The germline CDR1 and CDR2 sequences are SGHVS and FQNEAQ. The CDR3 nucleotides are TGTGCCAGCAGCTTACTACTAGCGGCGTCCTACGAGCAGTACTTC. It yields the protein CASSLLLAASYEQYF.

V and J are TRBV4-1 and TRBJ2-7; TRBD2 matches at 14 bases. The CDR3 sequence is 15 residues long. V lost 3 bases and J lost 6; bases outside the gene matches: 4. The V gene's germline CDR1 is MGHRA and CDR2 YSYEKL. CDR3 bases: TGCGCCAGCAGCCAGGGACTAGCGGGAGTTGGCGAGCAGTACTTC. Amino acids: CASSQGLAGVGEQYF.

This clonotype was counted at least ten times. The chain is built from TRBV4-1 and TRBJ1-1; 7 positions match TRBD1. V dropped 3 bases and J dropped 1; count of bases not matched to a gene: 14. The germline V gene encodes CDR1 MGHRA and CDR2 YSYEKL. The CDR3 is made up of 18 amino acids. CDR3 bases: TGCGCCAGCAGCCAGATCAAGAAGGCCAGACAGGGGAACACTGAAGCTTTCTTT. This encodes CASSQIKKARQGNTEAFF.

There are a few counts of this clonotype. The CDR3 carries no conserved terminal phenylalanine or tryptophan, so it likely arises from a read error. The V call is TRBV18, the J call TRBJ1-1; 11 bases are shared with TRBD1. CDR1 KGHSH and CDR2 LQKENI come from the germline V gene. CDR3 size: 15 residues. J gave up 11 bases and V 3 bases, and 11 bases lay outside the gene matches. DNA for the CDR3: TGTGCCAGCTCACCGCCCGGGACAGGGGGGATTGATGCTTTCCTT. It is translated as CASSPPGTGGIDAFL.

This clonotype has ten or more counts. The gene calls are TRBV24-1 and TRBJ2-3, with D possibly being TRBD2 (5 bases). V was trimmed by 10 bases and J by 2 bases, leaving 15 bases between them. This CDR3 comprises 14 residues. CDR1 and CDR2 (germline): KGHDR, SFDVKD. Here the CDR3 reads CATRTSGATDTQYF. In DNA, the CDR3 is TGTGCCACTAGAACTAGTGGTGCCACAGATACGCAGTATTTT.

A note on this clonotype: This may arise from a read error, as a much more abundant clone is one base away. V gene TRBV7-8 combines with J gene TRBJ2-5; 9 bases align to TRBD2. Germline loops: CDR1 SGHVS, CDR2 FQNEAQ. CDR3 length: 16 amino acids. The CDR3 region is CASSQPLAGEGETHYF. For the CDR3, the DNA is TGCGCCAGCAGCCAGCCACTAGCGGGCGAGGGAGAGACCCACTACTTC.

This clonotype was recorded at least ten times. The rearrangement links TRBV27 to TRBJ2-1; TRBD2 matches at 8 bases. Germline V gene data show CDR1 as MNHEY and CDR2 as SMNVEV (reference sequence). V shed 6 bases, J shed 2 bases, and the junction held 12 bases outside the gene matches. The CDR3 consists of 17 residues. CDR3 residues: CASSLYQAGDTYNEQFF. As DNA, the CDR3 is TGTGCCAGCAGCCTTTACCAAGCGGGAGACACCTACAATGAGCAGTTCTTC.

This clonotype was observed a handful of times. This chain links TRBV7-9 with TRBJ2-7; TRBD2 matches at 10 bases. Losses at the gene ends were 5 bases for V and 3 bases for J; bases not matched to a gene: 10. Per the germline V gene, CDR1 is SEHNR and CDR2 is FQNEAQ (reference sequence). This CDR3 contains 16 residues. The CDR3 nucleotides read TGTGCCAGCAGCAAACAAAGGACTAGCGGTATCTACGAGCAGTACTTC. It specifies CASSKQRTSGIYEQYF.

This clonotype has a count of ten or more. The genes are TRBV30 and TRBJ2-1; D tentatively fits TRBD1 or TRBD2 (5 bases each). Per germline, CDR1 GTSNPN and CDR2 SVGIG (reference sequence). This CDR3 has 15 amino acids. V was pared by 3 bases and J by 4 bases, with 16 bases between. This chain's CDR3 is CAWSRSGGSYNEQFF. CDR3 DNA sequence: TGTGCCTGGAGCCGATCTGGGGGTTCTTACAATGAGCAGTTCTTC.